The T cell receptor beta chain under discussion was sequenced for a study of cytomegalovirus exposure and HLA in healthy donors. The ends lost 5 bases at V and 7 bases at J; junction bases unmatched: 10. The CDR3 has 15 residues. CDR1 is MNHEY, CDR2 SMNVEV, per germline (reference sequence). The PCR had 60 Vbeta and 13 Jbeta primers. TCRdb keeps only in-frame clones here, not all; method: immunoSEQ multiplex PCR. The table includes 85,000 to 100,000 clones, nearly 80% detected once. As for this clone: Its specificity is unknown.

Study findings and constraints: Across donors, most TCRs were seen rarely, yet some public ones were widespread.

The sequence derives from a woman aged 40 to 50 in good health and CMV-seropositive. The sequenced material came from PBMCs. The chain couples TRBV27 to TRBJ2-1, with 8 bases matching TRBD2. CDR3 region: CASSLLLSGANEQFF. The CDR3 DNA follows: TGTGCCAGCAGTCTCCTCCTTAGCGGGGCTAATGAGCAGTTCTTC.